Below, one TCR beta chain is given with its context. The antigen remains unidentified. The TRB cDNA libraries were prepared by 5' RACE with UMI labels. Each CDR3 protein gets one entry in TCRdb, which reprocessed the 5' RACE reads and gives no DNA. Across more than 35,000 distinct CDR3 sequences, the top ten clones capture 14% of the sample. The data stem from a study of CXCR3-negative and CXCR3-positive naive CD8 T cells. Looking at the study overall: For each library, about 1.5 +/- 0.3 million TRB reads were obtained, 130 million to 150 million in total. Whole-study findings and limits: Both naive subsets had comparably high diversity; memory CD8+ cells much lower. Researchers reported similar TRBV-TRBJ usage in naive CXCR3-negative and CXCR3-positive cells, though memory differed.

Per CD8+ T cell subset, triplicate sorts of 300,000 or so cells each were done. Germline CDR1 and CDR2: SGHTA and FQGNSA. CDR3 length: 16 amino acids. The chain joins TRBV7-2 to TRBJ2-1; as DNA is missing, the TRBD2 call by TCRdb cannot be tested. Sample: memory CD8+ T cells from blood. The sequence derives from a human donor in good health. Some clones in this sample may be carry-over from other donors' samples. The CDR3: CASSSWTSGAYNEQFF.